These 23 T cell receptor beta chains share one sample of origin, sequenced in a study of monozygotic twins with inflammatory bowel disease. From the 5' RACE reads, TCRdb lists one entry per CDR3 protein and no DNA. The sample totals 300,000 to 400,000 distinct CDR3 sequences; its top ten clones hold about 2.5%. Material for sequencing was blood. These receptors all come from a human donor with ulcerative colitis or Crohn's disease, or a healthy co-twin of an affected twin (not recorded which).

The rearrangement joins TRBV6-2 or TRBV6-3 to TRBJ1-6; the D call of TRBD1 rests on TCRdb alone, since no DNA is present to check it. The CDR3 has 22 residues. Looked up from germline, CDR1 is MNHEY and CDR2 is SVGEGT. The CDR3 sequence is CASSYVPPGQGSRSSYNSPLHF.

The chain couples TRBV7-9 to TRBJ1-1; TCRdb's assignment of TRBD1 cannot be checked, as there is no DNA. CDR1 and CDR2 (germline): SEHNR, FQNEAQ (reference sequence). The CDR3 is 16 amino acids. The CDR3 is CASSLGAPGQKYEAFF.

J is TRBJ1-1 and V is TRBV12-3 or TRBV12-4; TCRdb designates TRBD1, a call that cannot be tested without DNA. This CDR3 contains 13 residues. CDR3 region: CASSLGATTEAFF.

The chain combines TRBV4-3 with TRBJ2-7; the D call of TRBD1 rests on TCRdb alone, since no DNA is present to check it. The CDR3 has 14 amino acids. The V gene's germline CDR1 is LGHNA and CDR2 YSLEER. CDR3: CASSHGQGPYEQYF.

The genes are TRBV20-1 and TRBJ2-1; lacking DNA, the TRBD1 call made by TCRdb goes unchecked. The CDR3 consists of 14 residues. Germline loops: CDR1 DFQATT, CDR2 SNEGSKA (reference sequence). CDR3 amino acids: CSASVPLTYNEQFF.

The chain combines TRBV4-3 with TRBJ1-2. Looked up from germline, CDR1 is LGHNA and CDR2 is YSLEER. The CDR3 contains 15 residues. CDR3 in amino acids: CASSPLFRLDYGYTF.

The J gene is TRBJ2-5, the V gene TRBV11-2; the TCRdb D gene call, TRBD2, has no DNA to confirm it. CDR3 length: 15 amino acids. Germline loops: CDR1 SGHAT, CDR2 FQNNGV. The CDR3 loop reads CASSRLAGHQETQYF.

This sequence joins TRBV20-1 and TRBJ1-6; TCRdb names TRBD1, which stays unverified in the absence of DNA. Germline CDR1 DFQATT, CDR2 SNEGSKA (reference sequence). The CDR3 loop spans 14 amino acids. CDR3 sequence: CSAWTGDYNSPLHF.

This chain connects TRBV4-3 to TRBJ2-1; lacking DNA, the TRBD1 call made by TCRdb goes unchecked. The CDR3 covers 16 residues. The germline gives CDR1 LGHNA, CDR2 YSLEER. CDR3 sequence: CASSQEVAKGYNEQFF.

This chain uses TRBV6-5 with TRBJ1-1; without DNA, the TCRdb call of TRBD1 cannot be checked. The CDR3 loop spans 13 amino acids. Germline V gene lookup returns CDR1 MNHEY and CDR2 SVGAGI. The CDR3 protein is CASSSWGATEAFF.

J is TRBJ1-6 and V is TRBV6-5; TCRdb gives TRBD1 as the D gene, but with no DNA this cannot be confirmed. Germline lookup yields CDR1 MNHEY and CDR2 SVGAGI. This CDR3 has 17 amino acids. CDR3 in amino acids: CASSYQGGIDYNSPLHF.

The chain is built from TRBV18 and TRBJ2-3; TCRdb reports TRBD1, a call that lacks DNA to check it against. This CDR3 is built from 14 residues. The V gene's germline CDR1 is KGHSH and CDR2 LQKENI. The CDR3 here is CTSSPNRGRDTQYF.

V gene TRBV9 combines with J gene TRBJ1-1. The CDR3 is 13 amino acids. Germline V gives CDR1 SGDLS, CDR2 YYNGEE. CDR3 residues: CASSERGGTEAFF.

The chain's CDR3 is CASSPQKYNEQFF. J is TRBJ2-1 and V is TRBV7-2. The CDR3 loop spans 13 amino acids. The germline V gene encodes CDR1 SGHTA and CDR2 FQGNSA.

The chain uses TRBV20-1 and TRBJ2-2. The CDR3 length is 16 residues. CDR1 and CDR2 (germline): DFQATT, SNEGSKA (reference sequence). CDR3 sequence reads: CSARDRGRGDTGELFF.

The rearrangement links TRBV29-1 to TRBJ2-7; checking the TCRdb D call of TRBD2 is not possible without DNA. There are 14 residues in the CDR3. Germline V gene sequence: CDR1 SQVTM, CDR2 ANQGSEA. The CDR3 sequence is CSVVSGTTVYEQYF.

V usage is TRBV27 and J usage is TRBJ1-5. The V gene's germline CDR1 is MNHEY and CDR2 SMNVEV (reference sequence). The CDR3 runs 16 residues. The CDR3 region is CASMRRGVASNQPQHF.

The gene calls are TRBV20-1 and TRBJ1-6; TCRdb gives TRBD1 as the D gene, but with no DNA this cannot be confirmed. This CDR3 has 15 residues. In germline, CDR1 is DFQATT, CDR2 SNEGSKA (reference sequence). This chain's CDR3 is CSARGRQRYNSPLHF.

The rearrangement links TRBV29-1 to TRBJ2-5; no DNA is available, so the TRBD1 call from TCRdb remains unchecked. The germline gives CDR1 SQVTM, CDR2 ANQGSEA. This CDR3 is 13 amino acids long. CDR3 amino acids: CSVDRELQETQYF.

The J gene is TRBJ2-3, the V gene TRBV5-1. In germline, CDR1 is SGHRS, CDR2 YFSETQ. The CDR3 consists of 12 residues. The CDR3 sequence: CASSRTTDTQYF.

The chain recombines TRBV11-3 with TRBJ2-2. This CDR3 region has 13 residues. Germline CDR1 reads SGHNT; CDR2 reads YENEEA. CDR3 in amino acids: CASSYDYTGELFF.

This chain uses TRBV15 with TRBJ2-7. Germline CDR1 reads LNHNV; CDR2 reads YYDKDF (reference sequence). The CDR3 has 12 residues. Here the CDR3 reads CATSNLGYEQYF.

The chain has TRBV5-1 and TRBJ2-2; TCRdb picks TRBD1, but there is no DNA to check that call. From germline, CDR1 is SGHRS and CDR2 YFSETQ. The CDR3 totals 15 residues. The CDR3 reads CASSLQRGHTGELFF.